Presented here are 14 T cell receptor beta chains from one specimen sequenced in a study of blood T cell repertoires in COVID-19. Measured with immunoSEQ multiplex PCR; TCRdb has only the in-frame clones, and not every one. The sample includes around 130,000 clones, 60% to 85% of them seen just once. The sequencing input was peripheral blood. The receptors derive from a man older than 75 with acute or convalescent COVID-19.

This clone came up a few times. This chain connects TRBV11-2 to TRBJ2-5; 10 bases map to TRBD1. The trim removed 3 bases at V and 5 bases at J, leaving 6 bases unmatched. The germline CDR1 and CDR2 sequences are SGHAT and FQNNGV. This CDR3 is built from 15 residues. CDR3 DNA sequence: TGTGCCAGCAGCTTGTCCGGGACAGGGGATGAGACCCAGTACTTC. Amino acid sequence: CASSLSGTGDETQYF.

The chain has TRBV6-2 or TRBV6-3 and TRBJ1-5; D is unresolved. V was trimmed by 2 bases and J by 0 bases, leaving 8 bases between them. The CDR3 length is 15 residues. CDR1 is MNHEY, CDR2 SVGEGT, per germline. The CDR3 loop reads CASSYRDISNQPQHF. In nucleotides, the CDR3 is TGTGCCAGCAGTTACCGCGACATTAGCAATCAGCCCCAGCATTTT.

V is TRBV27 and J is TRBJ2-7; TRBD2 is a possible D gene (5 bases). The CDR3 runs 13 residues. Per the germline V gene, CDR1 is MNHEY and CDR2 is SMNVEV (reference sequence). V was shortened by 8 bases and J by 5 bases, with 16 bases between the two germline ends. The CDR3 protein is CASALVPGNEQYF. CDR3 bases: TGTGCCAGCGCCCTGGTCCCCGGGAACGAGCAGTACTTC.

This clone is judged medium-sized. The chain recombines TRBV6-6 with TRBJ2-5; 7 nucleotides align to TRBD1. The junction had 9 bases not matched to a gene; V was cut back by 8 bases and J by 3 bases. The CDR3 is 14 residues long. CDR1 is MNHNY, CDR2 SVGAGI, per germline (reference sequence). The CDR3 reads CASVDRATKETQYF. CDR3 coding DNA: TGTGCCAGCGTCGACAGGGCTACGAAAGAGACCCAGTACTTC.

V gene TRBV29-1 combines with J gene TRBJ2-7, with D perhaps matching TRBD2 (6 bases). V shed 4 bases and J shed 2 bases, with 15 bases lying between them. This CDR3 has 14 residues. Germline-derived CDR1 and CDR2 are SQVTM and ANQGSEA. The CDR3 nucleotides read TGCAGCGTTGGTGGGGGGACGCTAGCCTACGAGCAGTACTTC. This encodes CSVGGGTLAYEQYF.

The chain combines TRBV11-2 with TRBJ2-7; TRBD1 matches at 7 bases. CDR1 is SGHAT, CDR2 FQNNGV, per germline. The ends lost 5 bases at V and 3 bases at J; junction bases unmatched: 7. This CDR3 region has 14 residues. CDR3 nucleotides: TGTGCCAGCAGCGTATGGACAGGTGGCTACGAGCAGTACTTC. Residues: CASSVWTGGYEQYF.

J is TRBJ2-7 and V is TRBV3-1 (or the pseudogene TRBV3-2), with 8 bases fitting TRBD1. CDR3 length: 15 amino acids. V dropped 4 bases and J dropped 3; count of bases not matched to a gene: 8. Germline values: CDR1 LGHDT, CDR2 YNNKEL (reference sequence). The DNA for the CDR3 is TGTGCCAGCAGCCCAAGCACAGGGGGAGGCTACGAGCAGTACTTC. Amino acids: CASSPSTGGGYEQYF.

The DNA of the CDR3 is TGTGCCAGCAGTTACATGACAGGGGGCGAATCACCCCTCCACTTT. This encodes CASSYMTGGESPLHF. The chain links TRBV3-1 (or the pseudogene TRBV3-2) to TRBJ1-6; 10 bases map to TRBD1. V gave up 6 bases and J gave up 10 bases; unmatched junction bases: 9. Germline CDR1 and CDR2: LGHDT and YNNKEL (reference sequence). The CDR3 spans 15 residues.

The chain links TRBV6-6 to TRBJ2-5, with TRBD2 matching 10 bases. Germline values: CDR1 MNHNY, CDR2 SVGAGI (reference sequence). CDR3 length equals 16 residues. Germline trimming cut 7 bases from V and 0 bases from J; bases unmatched to any gene: 8. As DNA, the CDR3 is TGTGCCAGCAACAAACCAGCGGGAGGGAACCAAGAGACCCAGTACTTC. This sequence encodes CASNKPAGGNQETQYF.

In its sample, this clone was seen once. The chain employs TRBV6-5 and TRBJ1-2, with a weak D call TRBD1 (5 bases). The germline V and J ends were trimmed by 2 bases and 6 bases, with 16 bases remaining between them. This CDR3 comprises 15 residues. CDR1 MNHEY and CDR2 SVGAGI come from the germline V gene. CDR3 DNA sequence: TGTGCCAGCAGTTACGCCCCTGGGGGGGTGGATGGCTACACCTTC. Residues: CASSYAPGGVDGYTF.

J is TRBJ1-2 and V is TRBV5-1; the match to TRBD1 covers 7 bases. The CDR3 has 15 residues. The V gene end was trimmed by 3 bases and the J gene end by 4 bases; junction bases not matched to a gene: 9. Germline CDR1 is SGHRS and CDR2 is YFSETQ. CDR3 bases: TGCGCCAGCAGCTCAACACAGGGACAGAGCTATGGCTACACCTTC. Its translation is CASSSTQGQSYGYTF.

The rearrangement uses TRBV28 and TRBJ2-1; 7 bases fit TRBD2. With 4 bases clipped from V and 8 bases from J, the junction kept 14 bases outside the gene matches. CDR1 and CDR2 (germline): MDHEN, SYDVKM. The CDR3 contains 16 residues. The CDR3 bases are TGTGCCAGCAGTTCCCGCGGGAGTCCCCTTACGTATGAGCAGTTCTTC. It yields the protein CASSSRGSPLTYEQFF.

This sequence joins TRBV23-1 and TRBJ2-3, with D hard to call. TRBV23-1 is annotated as an ORF whose role is uncertain. CDR3 length: 17 residues. With 7 bases removed from V and 2 bases from J, the gap between germline ends came to 22 bases. The CDR3 spells CASTDRHEPKDTDTQYF. In DNA, the CDR3 is TGCGCCAGCACTGATCGACACGAACCCAAGGACACAGATACGCAGTATTTT.

The V call is TRBV20-1, the J call TRBJ2-7, with D perhaps matching TRBD1 (5 bases). Germline lookup yields CDR1 DFQATT and CDR2 SNEGSKA (reference sequence). V lost 3 bases to trimming and J lost 9 bases, with 12 bases between them. The CDR3 length is 11 residues. The CDR3 reads CSASRDQVQYF. CDR3 sequence (DNA): TGCAGTGCTAGCAGGGATCAGGTGCAGTACTTC.